One and the same sample provided the 26 T cell receptor beta chains below, sequenced in a study of naive and memory T cell subsets. Two oligonucleotides, mixed equimolar, formed the beta constant-region primer covering TRBC1 and TRBC2. The ligated cDNA underwent four PCR rounds using SP2 and nested alpha and beta constant-region primers. Each CDR3 protein is one row after TCRdb ran MiXCR on the UMI-ligation and nested PCR reads. The repertoire includes under 35,000 distinct CDR3 sequences, around 20% of them detected once, and under 4% sits in the top ten. The sequenced sample was effector memory CD4+ T cells from blood. Subset indicated: effector memory, CD45RA- CD27-. The source of these receptors is a human donor in good health.

In its sample, this clonotype was seen many times. The rearrangement joins TRBV30 to TRBJ2-3; D gene uncertain. V lost 1 base, J lost 5 bases, and 10 bases lay in between. Germline V gene sequence: CDR1 GTSNPN, CDR2 SVGIG (reference sequence). The CDR3 has 13 amino acids. The DNA of the CDR3 is TGTGCCTGGAGTGGAGTAGCAAAAGATACGCAGTATTTT. Protein sequence: CAWSGVAKDTQYF.

This clonotype was found many times. The J gene is TRBJ2-7, the V gene TRBV5-1; D is undetermined. Trimming stripped 7 bases from V and 6 bases from J, with 11 bases between. Germline V gene sequence: CDR1 SGHRS, CDR2 YFSETQ. This CDR3 contains 11 residues. In DNA, the CDR3 is TGCGCCAGCGCCCTCGGAACCGAGCAGTACTTC. This encodes CASALGTEQYF.

This chain links TRBV18 with TRBJ1-1; maybe TRBD1 (6 bases). Germline assignment: CDR1 KGHSH and CDR2 LQKENI. The CDR3 runs to 15 residues. Trimming left V 3 bases short and J 6 bases short, with 17 bases between. CDR3: CASSPQRGGTSEAFF. The DNA of the CDR3 is TGTGCCAGCTCACCCCAACGAGGGGGAACGTCTGAAGCTTTCTTT.

This clonotype has only a few counts. The chain couples TRBV19 to TRBJ1-5; D is perhaps TRBD1 (5 bases). The length of the CDR3 is 14 residues. The V end lost 6 bases, the J end lost 5 bases, and 14 bases lay between the germline ends. CDR1 and CDR2 (germline): LNHDA, SQIVND (reference sequence). In DNA, the CDR3 is TGTGCCAGTAGCCAGATCGGGGGATATCAGCCCCAGCATTTT. This translates into CASSQIGGYQPQHF.

The V gene is TRBV6-5, the J gene TRBJ1-1; D possibly corresponds to TRBD1 (5 bases). V was clipped by 5 bases and J by 8 bases, with 12 bases between them. The length of the CDR3 is 12 residues. Germline loops: CDR1 MNHEY, CDR2 SVGAGI. The DNA of the CDR3 is TGTGCCAGCAGTCTTTCAGGGCGGGAAGCTTTCTTT. Translation gives CASSLSGREAFF.

This rearrangement joins TRBV4-2 to TRBJ2-5, with D perhaps being TRBD1 or TRBD2 (7 bases each). The CDR3 runs 14 residues. Per the germline V gene, CDR1 is LGHNA and CDR2 is YNFKEQ. V was trimmed by 5 bases and J by 5 bases, leaving 15 bases between them. CDR3 DNA: TGTGCCAGCAGCAAGGGAGGGGGCTGGGAGACCCAGTACTTC. Amino acids: CASSKGGGWETQYF.

The table lists this clonotype with many counts. The V call is TRBV29-1, the J call TRBJ2-1; tentatively, D is TRBD2 (5 bases). The ends were cut back, 7 bases at V and 3 bases at J, with 10 bases in the middle. CDR1 SQVTM and CDR2 ANQGSEA come from the germline V gene. This CDR3 region has 12 residues. The chain's CDR3 is CSAREGYNEQFF. The DNA of the CDR3 is TGCAGCGCCCGCGAGGGCTACAATGAGCAGTTCTTC.

This clonotype was observed a few times. This chain connects TRBV19 to TRBJ1-2, with TRBD1 identical over 7 bases. The germline V gene encodes CDR1 LNHDA and CDR2 SQIVND (reference sequence). The CDR3 is 13 amino acids. V shed 6 bases, J shed 6 bases, and the junction held 7 bases outside the gene matches. CDR3: CASRIGTAHGYTF. For the CDR3, the DNA is TGTGCCAGTAGAATCGGGACAGCCCATGGCTACACCTTC.

V gene TRBV20-1 combines with J gene TRBJ2-1, with D possibly being TRBD2 (6 bases). The CDR3 runs to 15 residues. Trimming stripped 7 bases from V and 4 bases from J, with 20 bases between. Germline assignment: CDR1 DFQATT and CDR2 SNEGSKA (reference sequence). The CDR3 DNA sequence: TGCAGTGTCTTTCTTTATGGAGGGGCGTACAATGAGCAGTTCTTC. Protein: CSVFLYGGAYNEQFF.

This chain joins TRBV9 and TRBJ2-3, with TRBD2 as a possible D gene (5 bases). The V gene lost 4 bases and the J gene lost 2 bases, with 17 bases spanning the gap. CDR1 and CDR2 (germline): SGDLS, YYNGEE. This CDR3 has 16 amino acids. The CDR3 region has the DNA TGTGCCAGCAGCTACTTAACGGGGTTTAACACAGATACGCAGTATTTT. Translation gives CASSYLTGFNTDTQYF.

The chain recombines TRBV11-1 with TRBJ2-5; TRBD2 might be the D (6 bases). The V gene lost 1 base and the J gene lost 5 bases, with 17 bases spanning the gap. The CDR3 consists of 16 residues. The germline V gene encodes CDR1 SGHAT and CDR2 FQDESV (reference sequence). The CDR3 region is CASSLVWQGGMETQYF. CDR3 bases: TGTGCCAGCAGCTTAGTTTGGCAGGGCGGGATGGAGACCCAGTACTTC.

This clonotype came up many times. The rearrangement uses TRBV7-2 and TRBJ2-1, with 12 bases matching TRBD2. Trimming removed 5 bases from V and 9 bases from J; junction bases left unmatched: 2. This CDR3 spans 13 amino acids. Germline V gives CDR1 SGHTA, CDR2 FQGNSA. The CDR3 coding sequence is TGTGCCAGCAGCGAGACTAGCGGGGGTGAGCAGTTCTTC. It specifies CASSETSGGEQFF. The complete variable domain, with remaining parts taken from reference TRBV7-2 and TRBJ2-1, reads GAGVSQSPSNKVTEKGKDVELRCDPISGHTALYWYRQSLGQGLEFLIYFQGNSAPDKSGLPSDRFSAERTGGSVSTLTIQRTQQEDSAVYLCASSETSGGEQFFGPGTRLTVL.

This clonotype was counted ten times or more. This chain connects TRBV5-4 to TRBJ1-1; D remains unclear. V dropped 2 bases and J dropped 4 bases, with 15 bases sitting between them. The germline CDR1 and CDR2 sequences are SGHNT and YYREEE (reference sequence). The CDR3 loop spans 15 amino acids. CDR3 coding DNA: TGTGCCAGCAGCTTCTCGGGTTTTTCTGGCACTGAAGCTTTCTTT. Translation gives CASSFSGFSGTEAFF.

The chain has TRBV3-1 and TRBJ2-5, with 14 bases matching TRBD2. Trimming at V came to 0 bases and at J to 10 bases, leaving 4 bases not matched to a gene. In germline, CDR1 is LGHDT, CDR2 YNNKEL (reference sequence). The length of the CDR3 is 15 residues. The CDR3 is CASSQDGLAGGGQYF. CDR3 DNA: TGTGCCAGCAGCCAAGATGGACTAGCGGGAGGAGGCCAGTACTTC.

This clonotype was detected only a few times. The chain employs TRBV11-2 and TRBJ2-5, with D perhaps matching TRBD1 (6 bases). The CDR3 consists of 15 residues. V was cut by 5 bases and J by 5 bases, with 18 bases left in between. Germline values: CDR1 SGHAT, CDR2 FQNNGV. In DNA, the CDR3 is TGTGCCAGCAGCAAAGAGACAGGCTCCGGGGAGACCCAGTACTTC. Translating gives CASSKETGSGETQYF.

This sequence joins TRBV18 and TRBJ2-7; D might be TRBD1 (5 bases). Trimming took 3 bases from V and 10 from J, leaving 22 bases between them. The CDR3 covers 15 residues. Germline CDR1 KGHSH, CDR2 LQKENI. DNA for the CDR3: TGTGCCAGCTCACCTCCTTCGGACCAGGGCAAGCCTCAGTACTTC. This encodes CASSPPSDQGKPQYF.

This clonotype has only a few counts. This chain uses TRBV10-1 with TRBJ1-1; no clear D gene. The CDR3 totals 13 residues. Germline CDR1 WNHNN, CDR2 SYGVQD (reference sequence). V lost 3 bases and J 6 bases, leaving 11 bases between the germline ends. CDR3 in amino acids: CASSDGFTAEAFF. CDR3 sequence (DNA): TGCGCCAGCAGTGATGGTTTCACTGCTGAAGCTTTCTTT.

This clonotype was seen more than once but under ten times. The J gene is TRBJ1-1, the V gene TRBV25-1; D gene uncertain. There are 13 residues in the CDR3. Trimming stripped 2 bases from V and 5 bases from J, with 9 bases between. The germline V gene encodes CDR1 MGHDK and CDR2 SYGVNS. This CDR3 reads CASSEMGLTEAFF. DNA of the CDR3: TGTGCCAGCAGTGAAATGGGGTTGACTGAAGCTTTCTTT. Full variable domain (rest looked up from reference TRBV25-1 and TRBJ1-1): EADIYQTPRYLVIGTGKKITLECSQTMGHDKMYWYQQDPGMELHLIHYSYGVNSTEKGDLSSESTVSRIRTEHFPLTLESARPSHTSQYLCASSEMGLTEAFFGQGTRLTVV.

This clonotype was seen repeatedly, ten times or more. The chain couples TRBV20-1 to TRBJ2-1; 10 positions agree with TRBD2. With V trimmed by 6 bases and J by 7 bases, 9 bases remained unmatched. The length of the CDR3 is 14 residues. The V gene's germline CDR1 is DFQATT and CDR2 SNEGSKA (reference sequence). The CDR3 sequence: CSAASGSHYNEQFF. The CDR3 bases are TGCAGTGCGGCTAGCGGGAGTCATTATAATGAGCAGTTCTTC.

Only a few counts were recorded for this clonotype. The chain couples TRBV7-2 to TRBJ1-2; maybe TRBD1 (6 bases). Germline CDR1 is SGHTA and CDR2 is FQGNSA. There are 16 residues in the CDR3. V gave up 4 bases and J gave up 8 bases, with 23 bases separating them. CDR3 DNA sequence: TGTGCCAGCAGCTCTAATCAACCGGGACAAAGATTCGGCTACACCTTC. Its translation is CASSSNQPGQRFGYTF.

There are a few counts of this clonotype. The chain carries TRBV28 and TRBJ1-5; D may be TRBD1 (5 bases). The CDR3 extends over 13 amino acids. Per the germline V gene, CDR1 is MDHEN and CDR2 is SYDVKM. Trimming shortened V by 6 bases and J by 7 bases, and 13 bases separated the two germline ends. CDR3 nucleotide sequence: TGTGCCAGCAGGGGCAGGGTCGTCCAGCCCCAGCATTTT. This sequence encodes CASRGRVVQPQHF.

The sample holds many counts of this clonotype. This chain joins TRBV11-2 and TRBJ2-2; possibly TRBD2 for D (5 bases). Germline assignment: CDR1 SGHAT and CDR2 FQNNGV. The CDR3 is 13 amino acids. Trimming took off 5 bases at V and 2 bases at J, with 6 bases between the two ends. The CDR3 DNA is TGTGCCAGCAGCAGGACTAACACCGGGGAGCTGTTTTTT. Translated, it gives CASSRTNTGELFF.

This clonotype was seen only a few times. The chain is built from TRBV20-1 and TRBJ1-2; no reliable D call. Germline V gives CDR1 DFQATT, CDR2 SNEGSKA (reference sequence). The V end was cut by 0 bases, the J end by 6 bases, with 14 bases between. This CDR3 has 14 amino acids. The CDR3 spells CSARDGVGMNGYTF. The DNA of the CDR3 is TGCAGTGCTAGAGATGGGGTGGGTATGAATGGCTACACCTTC.

This clonotype appeared a few times. The rearrangement links TRBV5-1 to TRBJ1-4; D is undetermined. The V and J ends lost 1 base and 4 bases respectively, with 5 bases between them. The CDR3 covers 13 residues. Germline CDR1 reads SGHRS; CDR2 reads YFSETQ. Written as DNA, the CDR3 is TGCGCCAGCAGCTTGATAGTTAATGAAAAACTGTTTTTT. This codes for CASSLIVNEKLFF.

This clonotype was seen only a few times. The chain is built from TRBV6-6 and TRBJ2-7; 12 positions match TRBD2. CDR1 and CDR2 from the germline V gene are MNHNY and SVGAGI (reference sequence). V was clipped by 0 bases and J by 2 bases; unmatched bases: 2. The CDR3 is 16 residues long. The CDR3, as DNA: TGTGCCAGCAGTTACTCCCTAGCGGGAGGGACCTACGAGCAGTACTTC. Protein product: CASSYSLAGGTYEQYF.

This clonotype has a handful of counts. The CDR3 protein is CASSLKVKGSYGYTF. DNA for the CDR3: TGTGCCAGCAGTTTAAAGGTGAAGGGCTCCTATGGCTACACCTTC. The V call is TRBV27, the J call TRBJ1-2; D is unresolved. V dropped 2 bases and J dropped 4 bases, with 14 bases sitting between them. Germline V gives CDR1 MNHEY, CDR2 SMNVEV (reference sequence). This CDR3 contains 15 residues.